Listed here are 27 T cell receptor beta chains from one sample, sequenced in a study. TCRdb itself ran the RT-PCR reads through MiXCR, one entry per CDR3 protein. The data contain 650,000 to 800,000 distinct CDR3 sequences, 13% to 15% of them singletons. The sample comprised memory CD4+ T cells from blood. All receptors derive from a female donor in good health, serving as a healthy control.

The J gene is TRBJ1-1, the V gene TRBV5-1; D not resolved. V lost 4 bases and J lost 3, with 13 bases in between. CDR1 is SGHRS and CDR2 is YFSETQ in the germline V gene. The length of the CDR3 is 14 residues. CDR3 sequence reads: CASSATAIDTEAFF. The CDR3 nucleotides are TGCGCCAGCAGCGCGACGGCTATTGACACTGAAGCTTTCTTT.

This clonotype showed up many times. The DNA for the CDR3 is TGCGCCAGCAGCTCACAGGGGATCGAGCAGTACTTC. As protein: CASSSQGIEQYF. V usage is TRBV5-1 and J usage is TRBJ2-7, with 7 bases aligning to TRBD1. Germline V gene sequence: CDR1 SGHRS, CDR2 YFSETQ. This CDR3 is 12 amino acids long. The V segment lost 3 bases and the J segment 6 bases; nucleotides outside the gene matches: 3.

V is TRBV10-3 and J is TRBJ2-3; no reliable D call. Deletions cut 3 bases from V and 4 bases from J, with 14 bases between. The germline V gene has CDR1 ENHRY and CDR2 SYGVKD. CDR3 length: 15 amino acids. The DNA for the CDR3 is TGTGCCATCAGTGAAGAGAACCCGACACCAGATACGCAGTATTTT. Translating gives CAISEENPTPDTQYF.

This clonotype was seen a few times. The chain has TRBV13 and TRBJ2-1, with 15 bases aligning to TRBD2. The CDR3 runs 17 residues. After removal of 5 bases from V and 7 bases from J, the junction contained 9 bases not matched to a gene. Per germline, CDR1 PRHDT and CDR2 FYEKMQ (reference sequence). The CDR3 nucleotides are TGTGCCAGCAGCCCTGGACTAGCGGGGGGGCCAAGAAATGAGCAGTTCTTC. It is translated as CASSPGLAGGPRNEQFF. The full variable domain, its missing parts supplied by reference TRBV13 and TRBJ2-1, is AAGVIQSPRHLIKEKRETATLKCYPIPRHDTVYWYQQGPGQDPQFLISFYEKMQSDKGSIPDRFSAQQFSDYHSELNMSSLELGDSALYFCASSPGLAGGPRNEQFFGPGTRLTVL.

The J gene is TRBJ1-2, the V gene TRBV28; D is uncertain. V was trimmed by 3 bases and J by 1 base, leaving 9 bases between them. From germline, CDR1 is MDHEN and CDR2 SYDVKM. The CDR3 has 14 amino acids. The CDR3 region has the DNA TGTGCCAGCAGTTTTCAGAACGATAACTATGGCTACACCTTC. It encodes CASSFQNDNYGYTF.

The rearrangement joins TRBV20-1 to TRBJ1-4; 9 positions agree with TRBD1. Germline values: CDR1 DFQATT, CDR2 SNEGSKA (reference sequence). The CDR3 extends over 16 amino acids. V lost 5 bases, J lost 0 bases, and 7 bases stayed unmatched. In DNA form, the CDR3 reads TGCAGTGCTTCAGGGGGACAGGGCGCAACTAATGAAAAACTGTTTTTT. Translated: CSASGGQGATNEKLFF.

The chain couples TRBV4-3 to TRBJ1-1; no definite D call. The germline gives CDR1 LGHNA, CDR2 YSLEER. The germline V and J ends were trimmed by 0 bases and 0 bases, with 8 bases remaining between them. This CDR3 region has 15 residues. Here the CDR3 reads CASSQDSLLNTEAFF. CDR3 nucleotide sequence: TGCGCCAGCAGCCAAGATTCCCTCCTGAACACTGAAGCTTTCTTT.

This clonotype has only a few counts. V usage is TRBV3-1 and J usage is TRBJ2-3; TRBD2 might be the D (6 bases). Germline CDR1 LGHDT, CDR2 YNNKEL (reference sequence). CDR3 length equals 15 residues. V lost 1 base, J lost 0 bases, and 8 bases lay in between. The CDR3 reads CASSQGGASTDTQYF. CDR3 sequence (DNA): TGTGCCAGCAGCCAAGGCGGGGCTAGCACAGATACGCAGTATTTT.

Written as DNA, the CDR3 is TGTGCCAGCAGTTACTCGGGACTAGCGGGAATGAGTGAGCAGTTCTTC. Its protein is CASSYSGLAGMSEQFF. The rearrangement joins TRBV6-2 or TRBV6-3 to TRBJ2-1; the match to TRBD2 covers 13 bases. The germline V gene has CDR1 MNHEY and CDR2 SVGEGT. This CDR3 has 16 amino acids. Trimming cost V 0 bases and J 9 bases; bases outside gene matches: 5.

The V gene is TRBV30, the J gene TRBJ1-1; D is uncertain. CDR3 length equals 12 residues. The germline V and J ends were trimmed by 8 bases and 4 bases, with 14 bases remaining between them. The V gene's germline CDR1 is GTSNPN and CDR2 SVGIG (reference sequence). CDR3 coding DNA: TGTGCCGGAGGTCGGGATGTCACTGAAGCTTTCTTT. Amino acids: CAGGRDVTEAFF.

On this clonotype: A clone one base away is much larger, so this may be a read error. The chain has TRBV3-1 and TRBJ1-3, with D unresolved. V shed 2 bases and J shed 0 bases, with 2 bases lying between them. Germline V CDR1 and CDR2: LGHDT, YNNKEL (reference sequence). The CDR3 extends over 13 amino acids. The DNA for the CDR3 is TGTGCCAGCAGCCAAACCTCTGGAAACACCATATATTTT. Its protein is CASSQTSGNTIYF.

This clonotype was observed a handful of times. The chain employs TRBV2 and TRBJ2-5, with 7 bases identical to TRBD1. This CDR3 spans 15 amino acids. Germline V CDR1 and CDR2: SNHLY, FYNNEI. V dropped 8 bases and J dropped 5; count of bases not matched to a gene: 14. As DNA, the CDR3 is TGTGCCAGCTTTAAGCAGGGGGTATCGTGGGAGACCCAGTACTTC. Amino acids: CASFKQGVSWETQYF.

Ten or more counts support this clonotype. The rearrangement links TRBV7-9 to TRBJ2-1; possibly TRBD2 for D (5 bases). Germline loops: CDR1 SEHNR, CDR2 FQNEAQ (reference sequence). Trimming removed 1 base from V and 5 bases from J, with 15 bases in between. The CDR3 contains 16 residues. As DNA, the CDR3 is TGTGCCAGCAGCTTAGGAACTTCACTAGGGCACAATGAGCAGTTCTTC. Protein sequence: CASSLGTSLGHNEQFF.

CDR3 in amino acids: CASSPTGSDGSYTF. CDR3 sequence (DNA): TGTGCCAGCTCACCAACAGGATCGGACGGGTCCTACACCTTC. The chain links TRBV18 to TRBJ1-2, with D maybe TRBD1 (5 bases). V lost 2 bases to trimming and J lost 10 bases, with 17 bases between them. CDR3 length: 14 residues. Germline V gives CDR1 KGHSH, CDR2 LQKENI.

The rearrangement joins TRBV5-1 to TRBJ1-3, with D unresolved. Deletions cut 4 bases from V and 5 bases from J, with 7 bases between. The germline V gene has CDR1 SGHRS and CDR2 YFSETQ. This CDR3 has 12 amino acids. The CDR3 here is CASSPERNTIYF. In nucleotides, the CDR3 is TGCGCCAGCAGCCCAGAGCGAAACACCATATATTTT.

J is TRBJ2-1 and V is TRBV27, with 9 bases aligning to TRBD1. There are 15 residues in the CDR3. The junction had 8 bases not matched to a gene; V was cut back by 5 bases and J by 6 bases. Germline CDR1 MNHEY, CDR2 SMNVEV (reference sequence). The chain's CDR3 is CASSPLGTGFNEQFF. The CDR3, as DNA: TGTGCCAGCAGTCCCCTCGGGACAGGGTTCAATGAGCAGTTCTTC.

Many counts were recorded for this clonotype. The rearrangement links TRBV11-2 to TRBJ2-3; D unclear. There are 13 residues in the CDR3. CDR1 is SGHAT and CDR2 is FQNNGV in the germline V gene. The V and J ends lost 4 bases and 1 base respectively, with 6 bases between them. The CDR3 nucleotides are TGTGCCAGCAGCTATGGACGCACAGATACGCAGTATTTT. Translated: CASSYGRTDTQYF.

This clonotype was seen many times. The chain joins TRBV4-3 to TRBJ2-1; D unclear. Trimming removed 0 bases at V and 2 bases at J, with 11 bases between. Per germline, CDR1 LGHNA and CDR2 YSLEER. This CDR3 has 16 residues. CDR3 loop: CASSQDSNIPYNEQFF. The DNA of the CDR3 is TGCGCCAGCAGCCAAGATTCTAACATCCCCTACAATGAGCAGTTCTTC.

This clonotype was picked up many times. The chain joins TRBV29-1 to TRBJ2-7, with TRBD2 as a possible D gene (7 bases). The ends were cut back, 4 bases at V and 3 bases at J, with 22 bases in the middle. This CDR3 is 16 amino acids long. The V gene's germline CDR1 is SQVTM and CDR2 ANQGSEA. In DNA form, the CDR3 reads TGCAGCGTTGCGGATTCGGCGGGGGCTAGCAACTACGAGCAGTACTTC. Its protein product is CSVADSAGASNYEQYF.

The chain couples TRBV18 to TRBJ2-7; 10 bases map to TRBD2. This CDR3 contains 14 residues. Germline values: CDR1 KGHSH, CDR2 LQKENI. Trimming cost V 9 bases and J 2 bases; bases outside gene matches: 7. The DNA of the CDR3 is TGTGCCAGTAAAACCACTAGCGGGACCTACGAGCAGTACTTC. Translation: CASKTTSGTYEQYF.

This clonotype has only a few counts. The gene calls are TRBV24-1 and TRBJ2-2; 7 bases are a match to TRBD1. CDR3 length: 17 amino acids. Per the germline V gene, CDR1 is KGHDR and CDR2 is SFDVKD. The V gene end was trimmed by 5 bases and the J gene end by 2 bases; junction bases not matched to a gene: 10. The CDR3 loop is CATSGPRGSGNTGELFF. CDR3 nucleotides: TGTGCCACCAGTGGCCCCAGGGGGTCGGGTAACACCGGGGAGCTGTTTTTT.

The chain links TRBV24-1 to TRBJ2-5; D call uncertain. V was shortened by 2 bases and J by 5 bases, with 11 bases between the two germline ends. This CDR3 comprises 14 residues. Germline V CDR1 and CDR2: KGHDR, SFDVKD. The CDR3 nucleotides are TGTGCCACCAGTGATTCGAGTCGACTCGAGACCCAGTACTTC. This codes for CATSDSSRLETQYF.

This clonotype was seen a handful of times. The rearrangement uses TRBV24-1 and TRBJ2-3, with D perhaps given as TRBD1 or TRBD2 (5 bases each). In germline, CDR1 is KGHDR, CDR2 SFDVKD. The CDR3 spans 15 residues. The V and J ends lost 3 bases and 8 bases respectively, with 17 bases between them. The CDR3 DNA reads as TGTGCCACCAGTGATGCCGGAGGTGTCCAGGGTACGCAGTATTTT. Its protein product is CATSDAGGVQGTQYF.

The rearrangement joins TRBV6-1 to TRBJ1-5, with D maybe TRBD1 (6 bases). Germline V gene data show CDR1 as MNHNS and CDR2 as SASEGT. Trimming pared 6 bases from V and 1 base from J, leaving 22 bases between. The CDR3 consists of 18 residues. The CDR3 DNA sequence: TGTGCCAGCAGCGAATTCCTAACCCTTGACAGGAGCAATCAGCCCCAGCATTTT. It translates to CASSEFLTLDRSNQPQHF.

The genes are TRBV20-1 and TRBJ2-5; 11 positions agree with TRBD2. Germline CDR1 reads DFQATT; CDR2 reads SNEGSKA (reference sequence). CDR3 length: 12 amino acids. With 8 bases clipped from V and 5 bases from J, the junction kept 4 bases outside the gene matches. CDR3 in amino acids: CSTWTSGETQYF. In DNA form, the CDR3 reads TGCAGTACTTGGACTAGCGGGGAGACCCAGTACTTC.

This clonotype was recorded at least ten times. The chain employs TRBV6-1 and TRBJ2-7; TRBD1 might be the D (6 bases). This CDR3 contains 12 residues. Germline V gives CDR1 MNHNS, CDR2 SASEGT. V gave up 6 bases and J gave up 6 bases, with 12 bases separating them. CDR3 protein: CASRKDSPEQYF. The CDR3 nucleotides are TGTGCCAGCAGGAAGGACAGTCCCGAGCAGTACTTC.

This clonotype came up many times. The V and J genes are TRBV29-1 and TRBJ2-1; D unclear. CDR3 length equals 12 residues. Trimming shortened V by 4 bases and J by 5 bases, and 9 bases separated the two germline ends. From germline, CDR1 is SQVTM and CDR2 ANQGSEA. The CDR3 DNA reads as TGCAGCGTTGTTCCCCTAAACAATGAGCAGTTCTTC. Protein sequence: CSVVPLNNEQFF.